This TCR beta chain was profiled in a study of blood T cells in healthy people across ages. Study findings and constraints: Versus aged donors, long-lived donors had higher diversity and more naive CD4+ cells. For the donors, CMV status was unknown and possibly confounded expanded clonotype changes.

Next came a second PCR, run for about 6 to 11 cycles, which used a sample-barcoded 5' primer along with a J-beta primer mix. Each cDNA molecule was tagged by a template-switch adaptor with 12 random nucleotides. TCRdb independently ran MiXCR on the 5' RACE reads; one entry per CDR3 protein. This repertoire shows 700,000 or so distinct CDR3 sequences, 20% to 25% found once; its top ten account for roughly 22%. Germline CDR1 reads LGHNA; CDR2 reads YSLEER. The CDR3 covers 17 residues. V lost 0 bases to trimming and J lost 0 bases, with 12 bases between them. This clonotype has just a few counts. No antigen is known for it.

The chain has TRBV4-3 and TRBJ1-3; D is unresolved. This TCR derives from a man in his 70s in good health. Sequencing was carried out using blood. CDR3 sequence (DNA): TGCGCCAGCAGCCAAGAAGCTCGGCCAGACTCTGGAAACACCATATATTTT. Translation: CASSQEARPDSGNTIYF.